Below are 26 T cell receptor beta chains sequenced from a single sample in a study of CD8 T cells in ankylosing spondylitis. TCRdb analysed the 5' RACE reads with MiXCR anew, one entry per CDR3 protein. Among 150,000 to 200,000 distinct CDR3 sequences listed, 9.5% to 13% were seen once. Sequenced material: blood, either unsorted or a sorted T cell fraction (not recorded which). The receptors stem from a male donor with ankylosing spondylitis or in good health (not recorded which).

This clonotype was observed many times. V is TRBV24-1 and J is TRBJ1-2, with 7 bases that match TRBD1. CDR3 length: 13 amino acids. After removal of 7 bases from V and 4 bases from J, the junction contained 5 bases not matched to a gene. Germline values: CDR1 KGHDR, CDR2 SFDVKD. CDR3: CATSGTEFYGYTF. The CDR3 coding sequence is TGTGCCACCAGCGGGACAGAGTTCTATGGCTACACCTTC.

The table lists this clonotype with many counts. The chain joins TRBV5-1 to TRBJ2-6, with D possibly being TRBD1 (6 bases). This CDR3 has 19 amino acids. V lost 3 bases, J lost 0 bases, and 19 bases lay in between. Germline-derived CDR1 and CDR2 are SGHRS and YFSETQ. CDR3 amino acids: CASSSTGTKNRSGANVLTF. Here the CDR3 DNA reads TGCGCCAGCAGCTCAACTGGGACAAAGAACCGCTCTGGGGCCAACGTCCTGACTTTC.

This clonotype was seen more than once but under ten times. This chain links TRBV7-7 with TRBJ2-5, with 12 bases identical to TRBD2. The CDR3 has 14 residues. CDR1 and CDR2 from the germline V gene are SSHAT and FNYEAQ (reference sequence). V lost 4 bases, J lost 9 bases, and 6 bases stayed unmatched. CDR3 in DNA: TGTGCCAGCAGCTCCGAGACTAGCGGGAGTCCCCAGTACTTC. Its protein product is CASSSETSGSPQYF.

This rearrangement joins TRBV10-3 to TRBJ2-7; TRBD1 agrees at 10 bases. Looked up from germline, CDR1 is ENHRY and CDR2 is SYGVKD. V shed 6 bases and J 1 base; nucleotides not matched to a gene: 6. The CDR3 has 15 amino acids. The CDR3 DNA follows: TGTGCCATCAGCGCCGGGACAGGGGTTTCCTACGAGCAGTACTTC. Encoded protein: CAISAGTGVSYEQYF.

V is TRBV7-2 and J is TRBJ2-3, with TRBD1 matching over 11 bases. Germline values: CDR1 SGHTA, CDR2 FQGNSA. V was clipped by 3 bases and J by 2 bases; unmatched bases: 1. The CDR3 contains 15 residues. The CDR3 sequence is CASSLDRGLTDTQYF. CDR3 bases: TGTGCCAGCAGCTTGGACAGGGGGCTCACAGATACGCAGTATTTT. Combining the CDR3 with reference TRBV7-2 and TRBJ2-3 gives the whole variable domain GAGVSQSPSNKVTEKGKDVELRCDPISGHTALYWYRQSLGQGLEFLIYFQGNSAPDKSGLPSDRFSAERTGGSVSTLTIQRTQQEDSAVYLCASSLDRGLTDTQYFGPGTRLTVL.

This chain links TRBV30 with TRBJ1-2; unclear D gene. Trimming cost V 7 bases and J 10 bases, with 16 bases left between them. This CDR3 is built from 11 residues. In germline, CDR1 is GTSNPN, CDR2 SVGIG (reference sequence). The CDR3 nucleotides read TGTGCCTTACAGAGCCTCCATGACTACACCTTC. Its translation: CALQSLHDYTF.

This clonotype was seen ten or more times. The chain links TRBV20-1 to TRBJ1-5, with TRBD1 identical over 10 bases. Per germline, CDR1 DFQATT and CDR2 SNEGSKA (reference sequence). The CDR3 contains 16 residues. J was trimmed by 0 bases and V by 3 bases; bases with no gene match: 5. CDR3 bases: TGCAGTGCTAGTTTGGGGACAGGGGATAGCAATCAGCCCCAGCATTTT. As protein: CSASLGTGDSNQPQHF.

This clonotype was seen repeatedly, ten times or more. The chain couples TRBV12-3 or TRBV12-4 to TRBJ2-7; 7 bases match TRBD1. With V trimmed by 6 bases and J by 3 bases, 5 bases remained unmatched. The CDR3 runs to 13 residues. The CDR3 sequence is CASSLTGNYEQYF. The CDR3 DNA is TGTGCCAGCAGCCTGACAGGGAACTACGAGCAGTACTTC.

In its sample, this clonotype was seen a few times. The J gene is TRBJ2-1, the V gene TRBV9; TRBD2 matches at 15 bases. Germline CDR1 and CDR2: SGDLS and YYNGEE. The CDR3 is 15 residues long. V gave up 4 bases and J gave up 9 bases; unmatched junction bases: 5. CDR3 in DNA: TGTGCCAGCAGCCCGGGGACTAGCGGGAGGTCTGAGCAGTTCTTC. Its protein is CASSPGTSGRSEQFF.

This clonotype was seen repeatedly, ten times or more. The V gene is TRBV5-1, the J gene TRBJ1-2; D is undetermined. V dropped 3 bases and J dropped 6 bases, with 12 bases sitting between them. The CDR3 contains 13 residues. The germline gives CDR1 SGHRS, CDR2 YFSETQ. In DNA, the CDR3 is TGCGCCAGCAGCTGGGCCGGTAAGGATGGCTACACCTTC. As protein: CASSWAGKDGYTF.

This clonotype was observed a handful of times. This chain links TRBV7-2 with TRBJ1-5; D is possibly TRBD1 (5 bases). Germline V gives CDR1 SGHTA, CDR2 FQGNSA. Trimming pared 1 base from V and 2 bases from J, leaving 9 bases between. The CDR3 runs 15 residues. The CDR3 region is CASSLEGIGNQPQHF. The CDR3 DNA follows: TGTGCCAGCAGCTTAGAGGGGATTGGCAATCAGCCCCAGCATTTT.

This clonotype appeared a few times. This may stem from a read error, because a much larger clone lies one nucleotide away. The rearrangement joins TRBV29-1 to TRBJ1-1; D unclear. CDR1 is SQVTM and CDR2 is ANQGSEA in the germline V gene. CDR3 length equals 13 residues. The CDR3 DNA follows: TGCAGCGTCCTCGACATGGGGAACACTAAAGCTTTCTTT. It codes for CSVLDMGNTKAFF.

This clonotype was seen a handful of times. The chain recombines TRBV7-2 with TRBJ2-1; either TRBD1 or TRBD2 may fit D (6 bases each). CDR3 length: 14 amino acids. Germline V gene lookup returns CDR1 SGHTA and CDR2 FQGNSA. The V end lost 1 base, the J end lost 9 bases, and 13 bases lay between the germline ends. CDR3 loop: CASSLDWGAGEQFF. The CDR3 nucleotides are TGTGCCAGCAGCTTAGACTGGGGGGCGGGTGAGCAGTTCTTC.

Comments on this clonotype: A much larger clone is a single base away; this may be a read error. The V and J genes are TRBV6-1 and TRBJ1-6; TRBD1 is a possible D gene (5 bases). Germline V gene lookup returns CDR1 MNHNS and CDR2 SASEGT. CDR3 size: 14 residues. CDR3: CASRPGPYNSPFHF. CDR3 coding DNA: TGTGCCAGCAGGCCGGGGCCTTATAATTCACCCTTCCACTTT.

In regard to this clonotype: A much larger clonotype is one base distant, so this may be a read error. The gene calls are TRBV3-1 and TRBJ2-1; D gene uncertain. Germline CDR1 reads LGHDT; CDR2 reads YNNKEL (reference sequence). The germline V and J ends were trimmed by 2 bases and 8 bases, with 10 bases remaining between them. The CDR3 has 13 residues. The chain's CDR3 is CASSQPEWHEQFF. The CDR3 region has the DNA TGTGCCAGCAGCCAACCGGAGTGGCATGAGCAGTTCTTC.

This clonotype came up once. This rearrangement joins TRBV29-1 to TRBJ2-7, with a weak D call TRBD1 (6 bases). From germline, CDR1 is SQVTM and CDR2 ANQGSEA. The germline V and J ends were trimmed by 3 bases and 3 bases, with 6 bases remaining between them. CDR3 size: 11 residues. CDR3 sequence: CSVDRGYEQYF. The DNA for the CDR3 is TGCAGCGTTGACAGGGGCTACGAGCAGTACTTC.

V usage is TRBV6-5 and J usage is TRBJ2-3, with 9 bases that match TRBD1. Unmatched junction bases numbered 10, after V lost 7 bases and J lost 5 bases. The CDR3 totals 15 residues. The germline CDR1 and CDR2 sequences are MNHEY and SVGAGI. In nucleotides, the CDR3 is TGTGCCAGCATCTCTGGGACAGGGAACGGAGATACGCAGTATTTT. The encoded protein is CASISGTGNGDTQYF.

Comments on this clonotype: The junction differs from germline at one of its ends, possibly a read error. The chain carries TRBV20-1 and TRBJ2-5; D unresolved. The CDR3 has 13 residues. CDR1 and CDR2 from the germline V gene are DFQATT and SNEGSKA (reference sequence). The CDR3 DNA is TGCAGTGCTAGTACTCTCCTCCAAAAGACCCAGTACTTC. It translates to CSASTLLQKTQYF.

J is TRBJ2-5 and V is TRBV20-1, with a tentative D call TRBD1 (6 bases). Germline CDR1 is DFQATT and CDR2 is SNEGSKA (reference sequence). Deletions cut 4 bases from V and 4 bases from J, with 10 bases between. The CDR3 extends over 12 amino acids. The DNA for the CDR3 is TGCAGTGCTACAGGGGTGGGAGAGACCCAGTACTTC. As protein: CSATGVGETQYF.

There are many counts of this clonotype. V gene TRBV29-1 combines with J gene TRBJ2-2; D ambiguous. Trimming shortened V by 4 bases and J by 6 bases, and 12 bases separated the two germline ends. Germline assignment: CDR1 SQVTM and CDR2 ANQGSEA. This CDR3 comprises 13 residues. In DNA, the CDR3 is TGCAGCGTTGCTGTCCGCGAGGCCGGGGAGCTGTTTTTT. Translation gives CSVAVREAGELFF.

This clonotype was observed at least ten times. This chain's CDR3 is CASSVAPSYEQYF. DNA of the CDR3: TGTGCCAGCAGCGTAGCACCAAGCTACGAGCAGTACTTC. The genes are TRBV9 and TRBJ2-7; D is unclear. Germline CDR1 reads SGDLS; CDR2 reads YYNGEE. Trimming took off 0 bases at V and 3 bases at J, with 7 bases between the two ends. CDR3 length: 13 residues.

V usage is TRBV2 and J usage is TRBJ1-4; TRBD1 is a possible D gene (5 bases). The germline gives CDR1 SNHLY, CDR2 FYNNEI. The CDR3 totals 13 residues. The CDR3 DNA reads TGTGTTAATCAGGGTGTGGCTAATGAAAAACTGTTTTTT. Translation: CVNQGVANEKLFF.

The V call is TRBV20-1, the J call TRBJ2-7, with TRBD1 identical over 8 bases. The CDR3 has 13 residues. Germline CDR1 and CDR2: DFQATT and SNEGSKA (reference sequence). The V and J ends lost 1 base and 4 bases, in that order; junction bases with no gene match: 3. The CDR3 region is CSARGDRRYEQYF. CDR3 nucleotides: TGCAGTGCTAGAGGGGACAGGAGATACGAGCAGTACTTC.

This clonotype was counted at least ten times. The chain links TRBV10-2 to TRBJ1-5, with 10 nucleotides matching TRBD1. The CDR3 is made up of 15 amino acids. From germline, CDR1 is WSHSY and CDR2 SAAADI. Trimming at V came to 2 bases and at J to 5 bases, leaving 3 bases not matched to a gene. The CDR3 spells CASSEQTGGDQPQHF. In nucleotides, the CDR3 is TGCGCCAGCAGTGAGCAGACAGGGGGCGATCAGCCCCAGCATTTT.

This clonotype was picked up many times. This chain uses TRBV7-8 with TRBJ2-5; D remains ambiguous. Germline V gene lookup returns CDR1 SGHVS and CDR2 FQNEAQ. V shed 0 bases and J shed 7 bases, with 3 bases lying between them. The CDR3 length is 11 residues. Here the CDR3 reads CASSLARTQYF. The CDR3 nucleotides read TGTGCCAGCAGCTTAGCGCGGACCCAGTACTTC.

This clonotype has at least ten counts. The CDR3 reads CASSQDRAGGREQFF. The DNA for the CDR3 is TGTGCCAGCAGCCAAGACCGAGCGGGAGGGCGTGAGCAGTTCTTC. This chain connects TRBV3-1 to TRBJ2-1; 10 nucleotides align to TRBD2. The germline CDR1 and CDR2 sequences are LGHDT and YNNKEL (reference sequence). The ends lost 0 bases at V and 9 bases at J; junction bases unmatched: 5. This CDR3 has 15 residues.